The TCR beta chain described here comes from a study of regulatory T cells in long-lasting Graves disease. CDR1 is MDHEN, CDR2 SYDVKM, per germline. The CDR3 loop spans 14 amino acids. V shed 8 bases, J shed 5 bases, and the junction held 8 bases outside the gene matches. According to the study, TCR beta libraries were built with iRepertoire HTBI primers and CDR3-region Arm-PCR. One entry per CDR3 protein, called by TCRdb with MiXCR from the multiplex PCR reads. The sample includes approximately 400,000 distinct CDR3 sequences, about 15% of them seen just once. Time point meaning: newly diagnosed GD, antithyroid drugs for less than 3 months. PBMC-derived RNA was used for the TCR library. Patients were from an endocrinology department in Xi'an, China. This clonotype showed up many times. These data were also filed under a second study, of T cells in Graves' hyperthyroidism and ophthalmopathy.

The input for sequencing was peripheral blood mononuclear cells (PBMCs), taken at new diagnosis, from a patient treated with antithyroid drugs. The source is a woman in her forties with Graves disease. The chain uses TRBV28 and TRBJ1-5; 8 nucleotides agree with TRBD1. The CDR3 loop reads CASETGGFDQPQHF. The CDR3 DNA reads as TGTGCCAGCGAAACAGGGGGATTCGATCAGCCCCAGCATTTT.